The 11 T cell receptor beta chains given below trace back to one sample, sequenced in a study of blood T cell repertoires in COVID-19. Sequenced by immunoSEQ multiplex PCR; TCRdb stores in-frame clones only, minus some. The sample holds over 200,000 clones, 85% to 90% seen once. Material: PBMCs or T cells enriched from blood (not recorded which). The source is a man in his thirties or forties who had been exposed to COVID-19.

J is TRBJ2-5 and V is TRBV5-1, with D perhaps TRBD2 (5 bases). In germline, CDR1 is SGHRS, CDR2 YFSETQ. The CDR3 is made up of 15 amino acids. V gave up 4 bases and J gave up 7 bases, with 20 bases separating them. The CDR3 spells CASSLGGWESPTQYF. DNA of the CDR3: TGCGCCAGCAGCCTTGGAGGTTGGGAATCTCCGACCCAGTACTTC.

This rearrangement joins TRBV5-4 to TRBJ1-1, with 7 bases aligning to TRBD1. This CDR3 has 14 amino acids. Germline V gene data show CDR1 as SGHNT and CDR2 as YYREEE (reference sequence). V lost 4 bases and J lost 1; bases outside the gene matches: 4. The CDR3 reads CASSRDSKNTEAFF. The CDR3 DNA sequence: TGTGCCAGCAGCCGGGACAGCAAGAACACTGAAGCTTTCTTT.

This clone was seen a few times. The chain uses TRBV2 and TRBJ2-2; possibly TRBD2 for D (6 bases). The germline V gene has CDR1 SNHLY and CDR2 FYNNEI. The V end was cut by 6 bases, the J end by 5 bases, with 16 bases between. The CDR3 is 15 amino acids. In nucleotides, the CDR3 is TGTGCCAGCAGGGTACCGGGACGGGAGACCGGGGAGCTGTTTTTT. It specifies CASRVPGRETGELFF.

V and J are TRBV7-2 and TRBJ2-3; a weak D match, TRBD2 (5 bases). V lost 5 bases and J 2 bases, leaving 14 bases between the germline ends. The CDR3 sequence is 15 residues long. Germline lookup yields CDR1 SGHTA and CDR2 FQGNSA. The CDR3 loop reads CASSLGAAPTDTQYF. As DNA, the CDR3 is TGTGCCAGCAGCCTCGGAGCGGCCCCCACAGATACGCAGTATTTT.

The chain links TRBV7-2 to TRBJ2-3; 10 bases fit TRBD2. Germline loops: CDR1 SGHTA, CDR2 FQGNSA. Trimming at V came to 1 base and at J to 9 bases, leaving 16 bases not matched to a gene. This CDR3 has 18 amino acids. As DNA, the CDR3 is TGTGCCAGCAGCTTAGTACTCTCTAGCGGGGGACTCTCGGTCACGCAGTATTTT. Its protein is CASSLVLSSGGLSVTQYF.

CDR3 residues: CASSVRAGESSYNEQFF. The CDR3 DNA sequence: TGTGCCAGCAGCGTAAGAGCGGGTGAGAGCTCCTACAATGAGCAGTTCTTC. The chain employs TRBV9 and TRBJ2-1, with D possibly matching TRBD2 (6 bases). The V gene lost 1 base and the J gene lost 0 bases, with 14 bases spanning the gap. The CDR3 runs to 17 residues. The germline V gene encodes CDR1 SGDLS and CDR2 YYNGEE.

This clone was detected once. The chain carries TRBV18 and TRBJ1-5; D possibly corresponds to TRBD1 (5 bases). CDR3 size: 14 residues. Trimming cost V 5 bases and J 1 base, with 9 bases left between them. Germline V lookup: CDR1 KGHSH, CDR2 LQKENI. The CDR3 spells CASSAGPSNQPQHF. The CDR3 DNA reads as TGTGCCAGCTCAGCAGGGCCGAGCAATCAGCCCCAGCATTTT. The variable domain in full, completed from reference TRBV18 and TRBJ1-5, reads NAGVMQNPRHLVRRRGQEARLRCSPMKGHSHVYWYRQLPEEGLKFMVYLQKENIIDESGMPKERFSAEFPKEGPSILRIQQVVRGDSAAYFCASSAGPSNQPQHFGDGTRLSIL.

J is TRBJ1-1 and V is TRBV4-1, with unresolved D. The CDR3 runs to 12 residues. The germline V and J ends were trimmed by 1 base and 11 bases, with 11 bases remaining between them. Germline values: CDR1 MGHRA, CDR2 YSYEKL. CDR3 DNA sequence: TGCGCCAGCAGCCAAGGCAGGCAATTGGCTTTCTTT. Residues: CASSQGRQLAFF.

The chain has TRBV11-2 and TRBJ2-5, with D maybe TRBD1 (6 bases). The CDR3 extends over 14 amino acids. V shed 5 bases and J shed 5 bases, with 15 bases lying between them. Germline-derived CDR1 and CDR2 are SGHAT and FQNNGV. The CDR3 protein is CASSLPAGDETQYF. As DNA, the CDR3 is TGTGCCAGCAGCCTACCAGCAGGGGACGAGACCCAGTACTTC.

The chain recombines TRBV18 with TRBJ1-6; tentatively, D is TRBD1 (6 bases). Germline CDR1 KGHSH, CDR2 LQKENI. V lost 4 bases and J lost 7, with 11 bases in between. The CDR3 is made up of 14 amino acids. In DNA form, the CDR3 reads TGTGCCAGCTCACTCGGGGACACAAATTCACCCCTCCACTTT. Translated, it gives CASSLGDTNSPLHF.

This rearrangement joins TRBV9 to TRBJ2-7, with 9 nucleotides matching TRBD2. V was clipped by 4 bases and J by 5 bases; unmatched bases: 10. In germline, CDR1 is SGDLS, CDR2 YYNGEE. The CDR3 is 15 amino acids. The CDR3 region has the DNA TGTGCCAGCAGCTTCCGCCATAGCGGGGGAGACGAGCAGTACTTC. Translated, it gives CASSFRHSGGDEQYF.